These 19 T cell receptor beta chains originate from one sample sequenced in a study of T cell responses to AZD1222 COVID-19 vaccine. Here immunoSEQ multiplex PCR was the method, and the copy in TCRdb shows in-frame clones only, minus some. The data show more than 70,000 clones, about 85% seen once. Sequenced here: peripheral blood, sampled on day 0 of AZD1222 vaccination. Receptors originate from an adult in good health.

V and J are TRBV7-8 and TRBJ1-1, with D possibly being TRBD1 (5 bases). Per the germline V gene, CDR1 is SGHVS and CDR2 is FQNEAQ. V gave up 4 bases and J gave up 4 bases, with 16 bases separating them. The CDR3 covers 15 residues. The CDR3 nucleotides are TGTGCCAGCAGCTACCCGCAGGGTGTCAGCACTGAAGCTTTCTTT. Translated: CASSYPQGVSTEAFF.

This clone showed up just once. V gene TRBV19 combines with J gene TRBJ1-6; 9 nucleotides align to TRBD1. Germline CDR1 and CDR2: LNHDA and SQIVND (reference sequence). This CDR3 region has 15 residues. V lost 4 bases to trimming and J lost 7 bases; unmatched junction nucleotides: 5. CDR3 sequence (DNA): TGTGCCAGTAGTACGAGGACAGGGGCCAATTCACCCCTCCACTTT. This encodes CASSTRTGANSPLHF.

CDR3 in DNA: TGTGCCAGCACGTGGGGTAGCAATCAGCCCCAGCATTTT. The encoded protein is CASTWGSNQPQHF. The chain links TRBV28 to TRBJ1-5; no definite D call. Per germline, CDR1 MDHEN and CDR2 SYDVKM. This CDR3 has 13 residues. V was cut by 7 bases and J by 0 bases, with 7 bases left in between.

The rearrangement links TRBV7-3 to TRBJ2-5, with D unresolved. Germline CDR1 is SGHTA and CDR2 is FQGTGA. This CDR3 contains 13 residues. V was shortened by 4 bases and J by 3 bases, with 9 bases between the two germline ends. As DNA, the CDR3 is TGTGCCAGCAGCTCCTACCGAAAAGAGACCCAGTACTTC. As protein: CASSSYRKETQYF.

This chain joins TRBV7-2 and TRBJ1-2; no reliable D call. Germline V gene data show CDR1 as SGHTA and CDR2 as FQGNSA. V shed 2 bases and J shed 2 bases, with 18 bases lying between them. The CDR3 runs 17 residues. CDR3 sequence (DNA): TGTGCCAGCAGCTTATATGGACTCCGACTATCCAACTATGGCTACACCTTC. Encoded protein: CASSLYGLRLSNYGYTF.

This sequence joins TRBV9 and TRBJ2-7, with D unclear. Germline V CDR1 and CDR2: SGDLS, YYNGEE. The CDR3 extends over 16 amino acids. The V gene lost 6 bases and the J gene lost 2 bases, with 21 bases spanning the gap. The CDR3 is CASTHVGKDGPYEQYF. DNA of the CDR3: TGTGCCAGCACTCACGTAGGGAAGGACGGGCCCTACGAGCAGTACTTC.

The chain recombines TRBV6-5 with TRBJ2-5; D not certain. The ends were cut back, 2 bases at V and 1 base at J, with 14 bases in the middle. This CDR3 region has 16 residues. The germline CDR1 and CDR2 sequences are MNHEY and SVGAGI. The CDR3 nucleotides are TGTGCCAGCAGTTACCAGGCGGCCGCAGGCCAAGAGACCCAGTACTTC. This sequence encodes CASSYQAAAGQETQYF.

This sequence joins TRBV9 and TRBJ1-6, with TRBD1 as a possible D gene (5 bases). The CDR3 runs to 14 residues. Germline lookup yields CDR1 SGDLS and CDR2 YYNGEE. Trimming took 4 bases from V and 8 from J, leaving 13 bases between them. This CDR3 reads CASSTRTGDSPLHF. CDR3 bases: TGTGCCAGCAGCACCAGGACGGGGGATTCACCCCTCCACTTT.

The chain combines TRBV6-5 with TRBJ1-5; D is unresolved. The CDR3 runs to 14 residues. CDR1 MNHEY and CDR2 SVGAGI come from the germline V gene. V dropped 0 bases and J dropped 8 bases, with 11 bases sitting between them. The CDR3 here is CASSYSWGEEPQHF. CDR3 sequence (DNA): TGTGCCAGCAGTTACTCGTGGGGTGAGGAGCCCCAGCATTTT.

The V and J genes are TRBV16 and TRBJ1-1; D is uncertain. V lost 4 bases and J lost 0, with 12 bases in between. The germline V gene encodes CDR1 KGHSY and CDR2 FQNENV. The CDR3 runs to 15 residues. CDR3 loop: CASSPTWDMNTEAFF. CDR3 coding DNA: TGTGCCAGCAGCCCTACGTGGGATATGAACACTGAAGCTTTCTTT. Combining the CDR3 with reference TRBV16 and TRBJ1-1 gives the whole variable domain GEEVAQTPKHLVRGEGQKAKLYCAPIKGHSYVFWYQQVLKNEFKFLISFQNENVFDETGMPKERFSAKCLPNSPCSLEIQATKLEDSAVYFCASSPTWDMNTEAFFGQGTRLTVV.

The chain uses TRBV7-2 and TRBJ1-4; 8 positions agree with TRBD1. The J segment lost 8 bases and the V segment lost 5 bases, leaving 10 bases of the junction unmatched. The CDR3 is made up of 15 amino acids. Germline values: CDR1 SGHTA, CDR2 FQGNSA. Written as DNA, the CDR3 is TGTGCCAGCAGCCCAGGGGGCCCCGGGAACGAAAAACTGTTTTTT. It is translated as CASSPGGPGNEKLFF.

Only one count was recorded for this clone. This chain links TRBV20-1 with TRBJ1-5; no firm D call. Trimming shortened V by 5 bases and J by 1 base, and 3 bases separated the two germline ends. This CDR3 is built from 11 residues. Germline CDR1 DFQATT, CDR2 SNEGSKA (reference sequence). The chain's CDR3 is CSASSNQPQHF. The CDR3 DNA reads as TGCAGTGCTTCCAGCAATCAGCCCCAGCATTTT.

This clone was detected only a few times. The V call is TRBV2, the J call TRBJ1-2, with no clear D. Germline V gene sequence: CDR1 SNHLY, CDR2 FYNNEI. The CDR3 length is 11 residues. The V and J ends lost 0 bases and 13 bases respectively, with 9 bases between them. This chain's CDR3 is CASSEAGKLTF. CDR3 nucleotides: TGTGCCAGCAGTGAAGCGGGCAAACTCACCTTC.

For the CDR3, the DNA is TGCGCCAGCAGCCCCTCTGGACAGGGATTGAACACTGAAGCTTTCTTT. It is translated as CASSPSGQGLNTEAFF. The rearrangement uses TRBV5-1 and TRBJ1-1; 8 bases agree with TRBD1. Germline CDR1 and CDR2: SGHRS and YFSETQ. This CDR3 spans 16 amino acids. The junction had 8 bases not matched to a gene; V was cut back by 4 bases and J by 0 bases. The full variable domain, rest sourced from reference TRBV5-1 and TRBJ1-1, is KAGVTQTPRYLIKTRGQQVTLSCSPISGHRSVSWYQQTPGQGLQFLFEYFSETQRNKGNFPGRFSGRQFSNSRSEMNVSTLELGDSALYLCASSPSGQGLNTEAFFGQGTRLTVV.

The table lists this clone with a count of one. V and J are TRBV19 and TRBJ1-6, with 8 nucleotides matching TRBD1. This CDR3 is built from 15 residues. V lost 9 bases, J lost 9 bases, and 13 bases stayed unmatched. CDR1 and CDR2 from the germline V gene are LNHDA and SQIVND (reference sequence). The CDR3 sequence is CASRSVDRVSSPLHF. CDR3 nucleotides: TGTGCCAGCCGATCCGTGGACAGGGTGAGTTCACCCCTCCACTTT.

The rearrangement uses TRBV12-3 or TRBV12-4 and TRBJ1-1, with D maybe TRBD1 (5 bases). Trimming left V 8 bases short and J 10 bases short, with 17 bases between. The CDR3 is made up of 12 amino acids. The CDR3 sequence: CASAGGKGGAFF. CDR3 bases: TGTGCCAGCGCTGGGGGGAAGGGTGGAGCTTTCTTT.

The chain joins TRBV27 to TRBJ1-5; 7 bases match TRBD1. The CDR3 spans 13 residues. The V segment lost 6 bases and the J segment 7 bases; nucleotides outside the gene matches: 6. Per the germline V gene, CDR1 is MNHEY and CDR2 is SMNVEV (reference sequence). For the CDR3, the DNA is TGTGCCAGCAGCCGAAGAGGGGGCCAGCCCCAGCATTTT. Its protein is CASSRRGGQPQHF.

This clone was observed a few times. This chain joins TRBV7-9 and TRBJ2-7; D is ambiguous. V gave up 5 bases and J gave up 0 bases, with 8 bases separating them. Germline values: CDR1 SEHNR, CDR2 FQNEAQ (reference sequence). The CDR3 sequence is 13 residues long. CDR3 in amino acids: CASSIVHSYEQYF. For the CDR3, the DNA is TGTGCCAGCAGCATCGTACACTCCTACGAGCAGTACTTC.

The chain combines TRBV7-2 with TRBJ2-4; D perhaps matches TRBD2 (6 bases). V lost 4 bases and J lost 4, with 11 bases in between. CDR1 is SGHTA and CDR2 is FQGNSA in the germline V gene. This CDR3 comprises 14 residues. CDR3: CASSSGGSKNIQYF. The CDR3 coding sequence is TGTGCCAGCAGCTCCGGGGGAAGTAAAAACATTCAGTACTTC.